This T cell receptor beta chain was observed in a study of T-cell reconstitution after alpha-beta-depleted transplantation in children. General study findings and limits: Hyperexpanded clones declined; after one year, newly produced T cells mostly supplied diversity. Reportedly, roughly two months post-transplant, alpha-beta T cells arose from several hundred expanded graft clones.

Germline-derived CDR1 and CDR2 are SQVTM and ANQGSEA. The CDR3 loop spans 13 amino acids. Trimming left V 3 bases short and J 0 bases short, with 6 bases between. Unique molecular identifiers were incorporated during preparation of the TCRbeta library. TCRdb passed the PCR reads through MiXCR, listing each CDR3 protein once. Of approximately 500,000 distinct CDR3 sequences detected, roughly 27% appear once; the ten largest clones hold 30% to 45%. This clonotype was observed at least ten times. Its antigen remains unidentified. Source: PBMCs, taken before TCRalphabeta/CD19-depleted stem cell transplant. This TCR was recovered from a boy younger than two with Wiskott-Aldrich syndrome, due to receive a stem cell transplant. The rearrangement uses TRBV29-1 and TRBJ2-1; D not certain. The CDR3 DNA reads TGCAGCGTTGAGGTTTCCTCCTACAATGAGCAGTTCTTC. It is translated as CSVEVSSYNEQFF.